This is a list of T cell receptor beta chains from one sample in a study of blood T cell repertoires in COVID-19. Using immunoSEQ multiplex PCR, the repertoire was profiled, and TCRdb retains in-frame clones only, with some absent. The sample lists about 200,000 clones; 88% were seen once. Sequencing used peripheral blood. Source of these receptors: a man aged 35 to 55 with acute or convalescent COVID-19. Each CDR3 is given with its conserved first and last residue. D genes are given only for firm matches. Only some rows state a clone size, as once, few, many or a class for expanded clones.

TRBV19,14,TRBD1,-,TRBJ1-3,CASSTGQEGNTIYF,TGTGCCAGTAGTACGGGACAGGAGGGAAACACCATATATTTT
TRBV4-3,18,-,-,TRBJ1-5,CASSQDFTDTRGSQPQHF,TGCGCCAGCAGCCAAGATTTTACGGACACCAGGGGATCTCAGCCCCAGCATTTT
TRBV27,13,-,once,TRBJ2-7,CASSEDGAYEQYF,TGTGCCAGCAGTGAGGACGGGGCCTACGAGCAGTACTTC
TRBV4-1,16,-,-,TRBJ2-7,CASSQDGAEGSYEQYF,TGCGCCAGCAGCCAAGATGGGGCGGAGGGCTCCTACGAGCAGTACTTC
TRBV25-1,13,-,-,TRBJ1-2,CASSERANYGYTF,TGTGCCAGCAGTGAACGGGCTAACTATGGCTACACCTTC
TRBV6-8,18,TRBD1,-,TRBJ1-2,CASSNGADRGLKSYGYTF,TGTGCCAGCAGCAATGGGGCGGACAGGGGGCTCAAAAGCTATGGCTACACCTTC
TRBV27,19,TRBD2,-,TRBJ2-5,CASRRTLYSGKVLQETQYF,TGTGCCAGCAGACGTACCCTATATAGCGGGAAAGTGTTACAAGAGACCCAGTACTTC
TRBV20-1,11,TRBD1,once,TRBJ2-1,CSARGQAREFF,TGCAGTGCTCGGGGACAGGCCCGTGAGTTCTTC
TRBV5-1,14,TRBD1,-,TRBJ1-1,CASSLEDRGTEAFF,TGCGCCAGCAGCTTGGAAGACAGGGGCACTGAAGCTTTCTTT
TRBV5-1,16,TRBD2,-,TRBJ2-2,CASSYGLAVNTGELFF,TGCGCCAGCAGCTACGGACTAGCGGTGAACACCGGGGAGCTGTTTTTT
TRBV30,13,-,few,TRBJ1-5,CAWSSGLNQPQHF,TGTGCCTGGAGTTCAGGGTTAAATCAGCCCCAGCATTTT